This TCR beta chain comes out of a study of T cell responses to AZD1222 COVID-19 vaccine. Trimming removed 3 bases at V and 0 bases at J, with 13 bases between. CDR1 and CDR2 (germline): SGHKS, YYEKEE (reference sequence). The CDR3 spans 16 residues. Sequencing was performed with immunoSEQ multiplex PCR; in TCRdb, only in-frame clones are kept and a portion is missing. The sample includes 85,000 to 95,000 clones, 85% to 90% of them seen just once. V gene TRBV5-5 combines with J gene TRBJ1-3, with TRBD1 as a possible D gene (6 bases). The sequence derives from an adult in good health. Material: peripheral blood, obtained on day 0 of AZD1222 vaccination. The CDR3 is CASSSRQVLSGNTIYF. In nucleotides, the CDR3 is TGTGCCAGCAGCTCCCGACAGGTCCTCTCTGGAAACACCATATATTTT.